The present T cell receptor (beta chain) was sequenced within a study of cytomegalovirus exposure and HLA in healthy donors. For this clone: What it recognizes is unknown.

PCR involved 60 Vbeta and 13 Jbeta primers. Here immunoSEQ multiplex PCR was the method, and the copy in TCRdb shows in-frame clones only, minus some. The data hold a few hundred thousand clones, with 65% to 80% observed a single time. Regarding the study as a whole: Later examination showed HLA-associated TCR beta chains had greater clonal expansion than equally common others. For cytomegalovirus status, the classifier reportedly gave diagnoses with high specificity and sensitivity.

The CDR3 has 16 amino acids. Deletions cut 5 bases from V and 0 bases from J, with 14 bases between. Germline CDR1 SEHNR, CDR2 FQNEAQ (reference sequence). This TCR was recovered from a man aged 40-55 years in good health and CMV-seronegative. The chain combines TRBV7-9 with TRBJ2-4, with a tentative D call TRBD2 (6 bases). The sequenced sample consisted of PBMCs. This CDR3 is CASSPSEGSAKNIQYF. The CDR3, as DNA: TGTGCCAGCAGCCCCTCGGAGGGGTCAGCCAAAAACATTCAGTACTTC.